Listed below are T cell receptor beta chains from one sample, sequenced in a study of T cells in narcolepsy. The method was immunoSEQ multiplex PCR; TCRdb's version includes in-frame clones alone and lacks a portion of them. The profile shows 25,000 to 35,000 clones, 79% of them singletons. The sample consisted of memory (CD45RA-) CD4+ T cells from blood. The receptors derive from a human donor in good health. Each CDR3 is given with its conserved first and last residue. D genes are given only for firm matches. Expanded clones are given a class, and other clones once, few, many or no size at all.

clone size,J gene,D gene,V gene,CDR3 DNA,CDR3 protein
NA,TRBJ2-7,NA,TRBV5-3,TGTGCCAGCAGCCTCGGCGGGGGCACCTCCTACGAGCAGTACTTC,CASSLGGGTSYEQYF
NA,TRBJ2-2,TRBD2,TRBV6-1,TGTGCCAGCAGTAGCGGGGGTAATCCCGGGGAGCTGTTTTTT,CASSSGGNPGELFF
few,TRBJ1-3,NA,TRBV15,TGTGCCACCAGCAGTGGAGGACAGGGAAACACCATATATTTT,CATSSGGQGNTIYF
NA,TRBJ1-2,TRBD1,TRBV28,TGTGCCAGCAGTTTGACAGGGGGGTATGGCTACACCTTC,CASSLTGGYGYTF
NA,TRBJ1-3,NA,TRBV18,TGTGCCAGCACACCAAACCGGGGGCAAGGAAACACCATATATTTT,CASTPNRGQGNTIYF
NA,TRBJ2-1,TRBD2,TRBV19,TGTGCCACCCAACTCACTAGCGGGGGGGCAAATGAGCAGTTCTTC,CATQLTSGGANEQFF
few,TRBJ1-3,TRBD1,TRBV6-6,TGTGCCAGCAGCTCCGACAGGGGCCCTGGAAACACCATATATTTT,CASSSDRGPGNTIYF
NA,TRBJ1-5,TRBD1,TRBV6-5,TGTGCCAGCAGTGTGGGGACAGGGGCGGGTCAGCCCCAGCATTTT,CASSVGTGAGQPQHF
NA,TRBJ2-7,TRBD1,TRBV18,TGTGCCAGCTCTGGGACAGGGACGGGCTACGAGCAGTACTTC,CASSGTGTGYEQYF
NA,TRBJ2-5,TRBD1,TRBV12-5,TGTGCTAGTGCCACGACAGGGGTCAAGACCCAGTACTTC,CASATTGVKTQYF
NA,TRBJ2-7,TRBD1,TRBV28,TGTGCCAGCAGTCTCGGACAGGGTCCCTACGAGCAGTACTTC,CASSLGQGPYEQYF
NA,TRBJ2-1,TRBD2,TRBV7-2,TGTGCCAGCAGCCTACAGGTAACTAGCGGTTACAATGAGCAGTTCTTC,CASSLQVTSGYNEQFF
NA,TRBJ2-5,TRBD2,TRBV7-6,TGTGCCAGCAGCCTAGCGGCTCAAGAGACCCAGTACTTC,CASSLAAQETQYF
once,TRBJ2-1,TRBD2,TRBV11-2,TGTGCCACCCAGAGGACTAGCGGGGGGAATGAGCAGTTCTTC,CATQRTSGGNEQFF
NA,TRBJ1-6,NA,TRBV6-6,TGTGCCAGCAGTTACTCTGGGGGTGCTAATTCACCCCTCCACTTT,CASSYSGGANSPLHF
NA,TRBJ2-1,NA,TRBV28,TGTGCCAGCAGTTCCCACTACAAAGGGAGCGGGCAGTTCTTC,CASSSHYKGSGQFF
NA,TRBJ1-1,NA,TRBV4-2,TGTGCCAGCAGCCAAGATTTCGGCCGGGGCACTGAAGCTTTCTTT,CASSQDFGRGTEAFF
NA,TRBJ1-5,TRBD1,TRBV28,TGTGCCAGCACTGACGTAGGGGGCCGAGGTCAGCCCCAGCATTTT,CASTDVGGRGQPQHF
few,TRBJ2-4,TRBD2,TRBV11-2,TGTGCCAGCAGCTCCTCGGGGGGAACCCTAGCCAAAAACATTCAGTACTTC,CASSSSGGTLAKNIQYF
NA,TRBJ2-3,TRBD2,TRBV13,TGTGCCAGCAGCTTACGAGCGGGGGCGTTGACCACAGATACGCAGTATTTT,CASSLRAGALTTDTQYF
NA,TRBJ2-1,TRBD2,TRBV7-2,TGTGCCAGCAGTCCCCCTGTGAGACTAGCGGTCTACAATGAGCAGTTCTTC,CASSPPVRLAVYNEQFF
NA,TRBJ2-5,NA,TRBV7-2,TGTGCCAGCAGCTTAGCGTCTAGCAGAGAGACCCAGTACTTC,CASSLASSRETQYF
NA,TRBJ1-4,NA,TRBV6-5,TGTGCCAGCAGTCGGGGCATCTGGGAAAAACTGTTTTTT,CASSRGIWEKLFF
once,TRBJ2-7,TRBD2,TRBV7-3,TGTGCCAGCAGCCCAGGTCGCCTAGCGGGGGGATCCTACGAGCAGTACTTC,CASSPGRLAGGSYEQYF
few,TRBJ2-3,NA,TRBV2,TGTGCCAGCAGTGGGACTACGTTTGATACGCAGTATTTT,CASSGTTFDTQYF
few,TRBJ2-1,TRBD2,TRBV4-3,TGCGCCAGCAGCAACCGACTAGCGGGAGGGACTGAGCAGTTCTTC,CASSNRLAGGTEQFF
NA,TRBJ2-3,NA,TRBV5-5,TGTGCCAGCAGCTTGAGGCCGTCTACTAGCACAGATACGCAGTATTTT,CASSLRPSTSTDTQYF
NA,TRBJ2-2,NA,TRBV19,TGTGCCAGTAGTCCCCCCGGGGAGCTGTTTTTT,CASSPPGELFF
NA,TRBJ1-6,NA,TRBV7-2,TGTGCCAGCAGCTTAGGGGTCACGGCTACTAATTCACCCCTCCACTTT,CASSLGVTATNSPLHF